The sequence of this T cell receptor (beta chain) was determined in a study of T-cell memory formation after mild COVID-19. CDR1 is SGHRS, CDR2 YFSETQ, per germline. The germline V and J ends were trimmed by 0 bases and 6 bases, with 7 bases remaining between them. The CDR3 spans 13 residues. Study-level results: Within pre-infection memory, some responding clones were found, suggesting cross-reactive memory joined.

Only a few counts were recorded for this clonotype. The antigen is undetermined. Researchers used 5'RACE with constant-segment primers to make TCR alpha and TCR beta cDNA libraries that carry sample barcodes and UMIs. TCRdb used MiXCR to reprocess the 5' RACE reads, holding one entry per CDR3 protein. The table lists fewer than 500,000 distinct CDR3 sequences, around 27% of them singletons. This sequence was found in an adult woman who had mild COVID-19 (a few samples of this study predate the infection). Cell type and time point are not known. This chain uses TRBV5-1 with TRBJ2-1, with unresolved D. The sequenced sample consisted of PBMCs or a T cell subset sorted from them (not recorded which). The CDR3 sequence: CASSLAETNEQFF. DNA for the CDR3: TGCGCCAGCAGCTTGGCCGAGACCAATGAGCAGTTCTTC.